A selection of T cell receptor beta chains follows, all from one sample in a study of identical twins. TCRdb independently ran MiXCR on the 5' RACE reads; one entry per CDR3 protein. The table has 1.5 million to 2 million distinct CDR3 sequences, less than 35% seen once. The source material was cord blood. The receptor set was obtained from a newborn girl in good health. The CDR3 runs from the conserved cysteine through the conserved F or W. D genes are given only for firm matches. Size tells how often a clone was seen (once, few, many) or the class of an expanded clone, and some rows leave it out.

clone_size: few
cdr3_length: 14
d_call: TRBD1
j_call: TRBJ2-1
v_call: TRBV20-1
cdr3_nt: TGCAGCCCACTAAGACAGGGAACCTACAATGAGCAGTTCTTC
cdr3_aa: CSPLRQGTYNEQFF

clone_size: few
cdr3_length: 12
d_call: -
j_call: TRBJ1-2
v_call: TRBV27
cdr3_nt: TGTGCCAGCAAGTCGGGGGAGTATGGCTACACCTTC
cdr3_aa: CASKSGEYGYTF

clone_size: -
cdr3_length: 20
d_call: -
j_call: TRBJ1-4
v_call: TRBV2
cdr3_nt: TGTGCCAGCAGTGAACGGGCCTACCCGAAGGTCACTGCAACTAATGAAAAACTGTTTTTT
cdr3_aa: CASSERAYPKVTATNEKLFF

clone_size: -
cdr3_length: 14
d_call: -
j_call: TRBJ2-7
v_call: TRBV9
cdr3_nt: TGTGCCAGCAGGGGGTCCAGCCCTAGCAATGAGCAGTACTTC
cdr3_aa: CASRGSSPSNEQYF

clone_size: -
cdr3_length: 17
d_call: TRBD1
j_call: TRBJ2-7
v_call: TRBV20-1
cdr3_nt: TGCAGTGCTAGTTCGGTAGTCGACAGGGCCTACTCCTACGAGCAGTACTTC
cdr3_aa: CSASSVVDRAYSYEQYF

clone_size: few
cdr3_length: 14
d_call: -
j_call: TRBJ2-7
v_call: TRBV27
cdr3_nt: TGTGCCAGCAGTTTTGCCCCTCTCGCCTACGAGCAGTACTTC
cdr3_aa: CASSFAPLAYEQYF

clone_size: -
cdr3_length: 15
d_call: -
j_call: TRBJ2-7
v_call: TRBV6-1
cdr3_nt: TGTGCCAGCAGTGAAGGTCCGACAGGCGGGAATGAGCAGTACTTC
cdr3_aa: CASSEGPTGGNEQYF

clone_size: -
cdr3_length: 21
d_call: -
j_call: TRBJ1-4
v_call: TRBV6-5
cdr3_nt: TGTGCCAGCAGTTACTCAAGATCGACGGGGGGACACAGGTTCCCTAATGAAAAACTGTTTTTT
cdr3_aa: CASSYSRSTGGHRFPNEKLFF

clone_size: -
cdr3_length: 13
d_call: -
j_call: TRBJ2-7
v_call: TRBV20-1
cdr3_nt: TGCAGTGCTAGAGATGGAGGGAACAATGAGCAGTACTTC
cdr3_aa: CSARDGGNNEQYF

clone_size: few
cdr3_length: 14
d_call: TRBD1
j_call: TRBJ2-7
v_call: TRBV6-4
cdr3_nt: TGTGCCAGCAGACCGACAGGGGGCTACAATGAGCAGTACTTC
cdr3_aa: CASRPTGGYNEQYF

clone_size: -
cdr3_length: 12
d_call: -
j_call: TRBJ2-4
v_call: TRBV30
cdr3_nt: TGTGCCTGGTTGGACAGTCCCCTGGAGCAGTACTTC
cdr3_aa: CAWLDSPLEQYF

clone_size: -
cdr3_length: 14
d_call: -
j_call: TRBJ2-7
v_call: TRBV11-2
cdr3_nt: TGTGCCAGCAGCCCGATCAGCGGGACAGGTGAGCAGTACTTC
cdr3_aa: CASSPISGTGEQYF